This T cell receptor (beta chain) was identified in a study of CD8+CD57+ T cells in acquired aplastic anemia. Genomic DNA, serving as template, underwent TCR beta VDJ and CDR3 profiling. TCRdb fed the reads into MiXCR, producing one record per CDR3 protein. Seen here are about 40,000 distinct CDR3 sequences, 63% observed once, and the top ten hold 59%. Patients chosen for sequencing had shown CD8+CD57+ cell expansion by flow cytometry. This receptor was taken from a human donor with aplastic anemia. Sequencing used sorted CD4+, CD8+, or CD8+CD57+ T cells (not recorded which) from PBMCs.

The CDR3 is CASSVGLANTGELFF. CDR3 nucleotides: TGTGCCAGCAGTGTGGGACTAGCCAACACCGGGGAGCTGTTTTTT. The chain employs TRBV2 and TRBJ2-2; 9 bases fit TRBD2. Trimming cost V 4 bases and J 2 bases; bases outside gene matches: 2. CDR1 and CDR2 from the germline V gene are SNHLY and FYNNEI. The CDR3 covers 15 residues.